The 27 T cell receptor beta chains in this list originate from one sample, sequenced in a study of blood T cell repertoires in COVID-19. This table comes from immunoSEQ multiplex PCR, and its TCRdb copy is limited to in-frame clones, with some not included. Of about 200,000 clones in the sample, around four fifths were seen once. The sample was peripheral blood. The receptors were gathered from a human donor in a cohort sampled during active COVID-19.

This rearrangement joins TRBV3-1 (or the pseudogene TRBV3-2) to TRBJ1-5; no clear D gene. The V gene lost 2 bases and the J gene lost 6 bases, with 14 bases spanning the gap. The CDR3 is 15 amino acids. Germline V lookup: CDR1 LGHDT, CDR2 YNNKEL (reference sequence). The CDR3 spells CASSQFPNQRQPQHF. CDR3 nucleotides: TGTGCCAGCAGCCAATTTCCCAATCAGCGTCAGCCCCAGCATTTT.

This chain links TRBV6-5 with TRBJ2-3, with D uncertain. The CDR3 is made up of 12 amino acids. CDR1 MNHEY and CDR2 SVGAGI come from the germline V gene. Trimming shortened V by 6 bases and J by 6 bases, and 10 bases separated the two germline ends. In DNA, the CDR3 is TGTGCCAGCAGCAAGCCGAGGGATACGCAGTATTTT. This translates into CASSKPRDTQYF.

DNA for the CDR3: TGTGCCAGCAGACTATCCCAGGGCTTGGGGCCCCAGCATTTT. Translated, it gives CASRLSQGLGPQHF. The gene calls are TRBV6-5 and TRBJ1-5, with a tentative D call TRBD1 (5 bases). The CDR3 has 14 amino acids. Germline V gene lookup returns CDR1 MNHEY and CDR2 SVGAGI. Trimming took off 6 bases at V and 9 bases at J, with 18 bases between the two ends.

The chain combines TRBV27 with TRBJ2-1; 7 nucleotides align to TRBD2. The V segment lost 2 bases and the J segment 8 bases; nucleotides outside the gene matches: 12. The CDR3 contains 16 residues. Germline-derived CDR1 and CDR2 are MNHEY and SMNVEV (reference sequence). The CDR3 region has the DNA TGTGCCAGCAGTTTAGATAGTCTAGCGGATGTCGATGAGCAGTTCTTC. Its translation: CASSLDSLADVDEQFF.

The J gene is TRBJ2-3, the V gene TRBV18; 9 bases agree with TRBD2. Looked up from germline, CDR1 is KGHSH and CDR2 is LQKENI. J lost 3 bases, V lost 0 bases, and 7 bases had no gene match. The CDR3 totals 17 residues. The CDR3 reads CASSPPNSGSRTDTQYF. In DNA form, the CDR3 reads TGTGCCAGCTCACCACCGAATAGCGGGAGTAGGACAGATACGCAGTATTTT.

V and J are TRBV2 and TRBJ2-7; a weak D match, TRBD2 (5 bases). Germline assignment: CDR1 SNHLY and CDR2 FYNNEI. The CDR3 length is 15 residues. With 6 bases removed from V and 2 bases from J, the gap between germline ends came to 17 bases. As DNA, the CDR3 is TGTGCCAGCAGAGCGACCGGGGATCCCCCCTACGAGCAGTACTTC. It is translated as CASRATGDPPYEQYF. Looking up the rest from reference TRBV2 and TRBJ2-7 gives the full variable domain: EPEVTQTPSHQVTQMGQEVILRCVPISNHLYFYWYRQILGQKVEFLVSFYNNEISEKSEIFDDQFSVERPDGSNFTLKIRSTKLEDSAMYFCASRATGDPPYEQYFGPGTRLTVT.

The chain has TRBV11-2 and TRBJ2-1, with TRBD2 identical over 10 bases. The CDR3 totals 18 residues. Germline V gene data show CDR1 as SGHAT and CDR2 as FQNNGV. V trimming: 5 bases; J trimming: 1 base; junction bases outside the gene matches: 11. In DNA form, the CDR3 reads TGTGCCAGCAGCGAGCGGGAGGGCCCGCGTATATCCTACAATGAGCAGTTCTTC. Protein: CASSEREGPRISYNEQFF.

Comments on this clone: Other DNA variants within this sample encode the same CDR3. This chain connects TRBV5-1 to TRBJ1-1; 10 bases are shared with TRBD1. J was trimmed by 1 base and V by 5 bases; bases with no gene match: 2. CDR3 size: 14 residues. The germline V gene encodes CDR1 SGHRS and CDR2 YFSETQ. CDR3: CASSGQGGNTEAFF. As DNA, the CDR3 is TGCGCCAGCAGTGGACAGGGGGGGAACACTGAAGCTTTCTTT.

This chain links TRBV19 with TRBJ2-3, with 10 bases lining up with TRBD2. The CDR3 has 17 residues. Germline loops: CDR1 LNHDA, CDR2 SQIVND (reference sequence). Trimming cost V 6 bases and J 2 bases; bases outside gene matches: 11. The CDR3 DNA is TGTGCCAGTAGCCTAGGCCTAGCGGGAGTTTTCACAGATACGCAGTATTTT. It translates to CASSLGLAGVFTDTQYF. Looking up the rest from reference TRBV19 and TRBJ2-3 gives the full variable domain: DGGITQSPKYLFRKEGQNVTLSCEQNLNHDAMYWYRQDPGQGLRLIYYSQIVNDFQKGDIAEGYSVSREKKESFPLTVTSAQKNPTAFYLCASSLGLAGVFTDTQYFGPGTRLTVL.

This sequence joins TRBV10-1 and TRBJ2-7, with 11 bases identical to TRBD2. This CDR3 contains 18 residues. J was trimmed by 0 bases and V by 4 bases; bases with no gene match: 11. Germline assignment: CDR1 WNHNN and CDR2 SYGVQD (reference sequence). DNA of the CDR3: TGCGCCAGCAGTGGGGGACTAGCGGAACTGCCTCGCTCCTACGAGCAGTACTTC. Its protein is CASSGGLAELPRSYEQYF.

The rearrangement uses TRBV19 and TRBJ1-4, with TRBD1 matching over 7 bases. The CDR3 has 14 amino acids. Germline V CDR1 and CDR2: LNHDA, SQIVND (reference sequence). V trimming: 3 bases; J trimming: 10 bases; junction bases outside the gene matches: 8. The CDR3 DNA reads TGTGCCAGTAGTATGGAGGGGGCGTCCCGAAAACTGTTTTTT. It yields the protein CASSMEGASRKLFF.

This chain uses TRBV19 with TRBJ2-4; 8 nucleotides match TRBD1. The CDR3 has 16 amino acids. Looked up from germline, CDR1 is LNHDA and CDR2 is SQIVND (reference sequence). The junction had 5 bases not matched to a gene; V was cut back by 4 bases and J by 0 bases. The CDR3 reads CASSRGTGSAKNIQYF. CDR3 sequence (DNA): TGTGCCAGTAGTAGGGGGACAGGCTCAGCCAAAAACATTCAGTACTTC. The variable domain in full, with the rest retrieved from reference TRBV19 and TRBJ2-4, is DGGITQSPKYLFRKEGQNVTLSCEQNLNHDAMYWYRQDPGQGLRLIYYSQIVNDFQKGDIAEGYSVSREKKESFPLTVTSAQKNPTAFYLCASSRGTGSAKNIQYFGAGTRLSVL.

The rearrangement uses TRBV11-2 and TRBJ1-2; TRBD1 aligns across 7 bases. The CDR3 runs 14 residues. CDR1 and CDR2 (germline): SGHAT, FQNNGV. J lost 0 bases, V lost 5 bases, and 3 bases had no gene match. The CDR3 coding sequence is TGTGCCAGCAGCCAGGGGACAGCTAACTATGGCTACACCTTC. It specifies CASSQGTANYGYTF.

The rearrangement links TRBV12-5 to TRBJ1-2; no firm D call. CDR3 length: 13 amino acids. V was clipped by 2 bases and J by 8 bases, with 12 bases between them. Germline lookup yields CDR1 LGHNT and CDR2 FRNRAP. CDR3 protein: CASGLQGPGGYTF. DNA of the CDR3: TGTGCTAGTGGTTTGCAAGGGCCGGGAGGCTACACCTTC.

Comments on this clone: The junction departs from the called germline gene at one end, perhaps through a read error. The chain employs TRBV7-2 and TRBJ2-5; 10 positions agree with TRBD2. CDR3 size: 15 residues. The germline gives CDR1 SGHTA, CDR2 FQGNSA. The CDR3 nucleotides read TGTGCCAGCAGCCTAGCAGGACTAGCGGCAGAGACCCAGTACTTC. Translating it yields CASSLAGLAAETQYF.

J is TRBJ2-3 and V is TRBV5-1, with D hard to call. Germline CDR1 is SGHRS and CDR2 is YFSETQ. The V end was cut by 5 bases, the J end by 4 bases, with 8 bases between. This CDR3 is 12 amino acids long. CDR3 sequence: CASSLFSDTQYF. The CDR3 nucleotides read TGCGCCAGCAGTTTGTTCTCAGATACGCAGTATTTT.

This sequence joins TRBV7-5 and TRBJ1-1; TRBD1 is taken as the D call from the table, unchecked against the DNA. TRBV7-5 counts as a pseudogene. The CDR3 has 19 amino acids. CDR3 sequence (DNA): TGTGCCAGAAGCTTCCCGGACCGGGACAGGGGCGCCTATTTCTCTGAAGCTTTCTTT. This gives the protein CARSFPDRDRGAYFSEAFF.

V and J are TRBV7-9 and TRBJ1-4; 10 bases fit TRBD1. CDR3 length equals 17 residues. Trimming cost V 0 bases and J 8 bases; bases outside gene matches: 9. The germline V gene has CDR1 SEHNR and CDR2 FQNEAQ (reference sequence). For the CDR3, the DNA is TGTGCCAGCAGCTTAGCTGGACAGGGGGTGATTCAAGAAAAACTGTTTTTT. Translated: CASSLAGQGVIQEKLFF.

The rearrangement joins TRBV2 to TRBJ1-2, with D unclear. Germline CDR1 SNHLY, CDR2 FYNNEI. The V gene lost 2 bases and the J gene lost 4 bases, with 14 bases spanning the gap. This CDR3 has 15 amino acids. CDR3 nucleotide sequence: TGTGCCAGCAGTGAAAGCCCAGGATCTTCCTATGGCTACACCTTC. This gives the protein CASSESPGSSYGYTF.

V gene TRBV25-1 combines with J gene TRBJ1-2, with 7 nucleotides matching TRBD1. The V and J ends lost 2 bases and 4 bases, in that order; junction bases with no gene match: 10. This CDR3 spans 16 amino acids. The germline gives CDR1 MGHDK, CDR2 SYGVNS. The CDR3 nucleotides read TGTGCCAGCAGTGAAACCTCGACAGGGAACCTCTATGGCTACACCTTC. Translating it yields CASSETSTGNLYGYTF.

The chain carries TRBV29-1 and TRBJ2-2; the match to TRBD2 covers 7 bases. CDR3 length equals 15 residues. The germline V gene encodes CDR1 SQVTM and CDR2 ANQGSEA. V shed 7 bases and J 6 bases; nucleotides not matched to a gene: 14. CDR3 region: CSGAFRLSGAGELFF. DNA for the CDR3: TGCAGCGGGGCCTTCCGCTTAAGCGGGGCCGGGGAGCTGTTTTTT.

The chain joins TRBV3-1 (or the pseudogene TRBV3-2) to TRBJ1-6; TRBD1 might be the D (5 bases). CDR1 LGHDT and CDR2 YNNKEL come from the germline V gene (reference sequence). The CDR3 loop spans 15 amino acids. V shed 1 base and J shed 8 bases, with 12 bases lying between them. The CDR3 DNA sequence: TGTGCCAGCAGCCAAGGGCCCAGACAGTATTCACCCCTCCACTTT. Encoded protein: CASSQGPRQYSPLHF.

The chain joins TRBV10-3 to TRBJ1-5, with D perhaps TRBD1 (6 bases). V gave up 0 bases and J gave up 2 bases, with 8 bases separating them. The CDR3 runs to 15 residues. Germline assignment: CDR1 ENHRY and CDR2 SYGVKD. The CDR3 nucleotides are TGTGCCATCAGTGAGTCAGCAGGGGGCAATCAGCCCCAGCATTTT. Residues: CAISESAGGNQPQHF.

The chain combines TRBV10-2 with TRBJ2-2, with D perhaps TRBD2 (7 bases). The CDR3 is made up of 14 amino acids. Germline loops: CDR1 WSHSY, CDR2 SAAADI. V was pared by 6 bases and J by 5 bases, with 13 bases between. CDR3 bases: TGCGCCAGCAGGTTCGGGGGGCAGACCGGGGAGCTGTTTTTT. It encodes CASRFGGQTGELFF.

The sample holds one count of this clone. Relative to the germline gene, one junction end is altered; a read error may explain this. This chain uses TRBV27 with TRBJ2-6; no definite D call. This CDR3 spans 16 amino acids. Germline lookup yields CDR1 MNHEY and CDR2 SMNVEV (reference sequence). CDR3 sequence reads: CASSLALSSEANVLTF. In nucleotides, the CDR3 is TGTGCCAGCAGTTTAGCGCTGAGCTCTGAGGCCAACGTCCTGACTTTC. Full variable domain (rest looked up from reference TRBV27 and TRBJ2-6): EAQVTQNPRYLITVTGKKLTVTCSQNMNHEYMSWYRQDPGLGLRQIYYSMNVEVTDKGDVPEGYKVSRKEKRNFPLILESPSPNQTSLYFCASSLALSSEANVLTFGAGSRLTVL.

V usage is TRBV6-5 and J usage is TRBJ2-3; maybe TRBD2 (6 bases). Trimming took 11 bases from V and 0 from J, leaving 15 bases between them. Looked up from germline, CDR1 is MNHEY and CDR2 is SVGAGI. The CDR3 is made up of 14 amino acids. DNA of the CDR3: TGTGCCTCTATTTTAGCGGAGAGCACAGATACGCAGTATTTT. It specifies CASILAESTDTQYF.

The chain employs TRBV9 and TRBJ1-5; the match to TRBD1 covers 9 bases. V shed 3 bases, J shed 0 bases, and the junction held 7 bases outside the gene matches. CDR1 is SGDLS, CDR2 YYNGEE, per germline. The CDR3 has 17 residues. The CDR3 DNA sequence: TGTGCCAGCAGCGAAGGGACAGGGCTATATAGCAATCAGCCCCAGCATTTT. Translated: CASSEGTGLYSNQPQHF.